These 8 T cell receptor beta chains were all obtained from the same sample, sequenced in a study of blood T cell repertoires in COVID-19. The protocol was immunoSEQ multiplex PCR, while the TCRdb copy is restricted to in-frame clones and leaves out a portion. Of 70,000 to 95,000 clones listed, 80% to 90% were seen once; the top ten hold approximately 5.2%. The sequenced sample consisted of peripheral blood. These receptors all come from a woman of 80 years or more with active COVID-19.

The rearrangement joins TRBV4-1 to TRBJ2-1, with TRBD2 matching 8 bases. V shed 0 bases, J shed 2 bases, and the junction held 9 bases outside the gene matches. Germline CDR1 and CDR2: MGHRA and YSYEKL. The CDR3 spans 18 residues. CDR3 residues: CASSQDNRRGAAYNEQFF. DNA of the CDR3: TGCGCCAGCAGCCAAGATAACAGGCGGGGGGCGGCCTACAATGAGCAGTTCTTC.

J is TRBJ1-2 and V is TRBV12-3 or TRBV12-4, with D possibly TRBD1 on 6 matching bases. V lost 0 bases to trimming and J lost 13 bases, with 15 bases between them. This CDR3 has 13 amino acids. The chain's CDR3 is CASSLAGAVWCTF. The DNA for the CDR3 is TGTGCCAGCAGTTTAGCGGGGGCGGTCTGGTGCACCTTC.

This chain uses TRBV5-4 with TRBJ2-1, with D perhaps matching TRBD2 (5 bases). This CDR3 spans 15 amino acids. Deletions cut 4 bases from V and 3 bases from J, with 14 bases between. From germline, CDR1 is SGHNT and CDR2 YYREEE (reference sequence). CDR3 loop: CASSLTTKGYNEQFF. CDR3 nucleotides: TGTGCCAGCAGCCTGACTACAAAAGGCTACAATGAGCAGTTCTTC.

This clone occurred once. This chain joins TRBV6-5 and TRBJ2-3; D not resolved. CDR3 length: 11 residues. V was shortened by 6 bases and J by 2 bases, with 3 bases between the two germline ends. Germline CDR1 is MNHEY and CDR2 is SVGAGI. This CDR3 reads CASSHTDTQYF. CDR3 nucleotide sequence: TGTGCCAGCAGCCACACAGATACGCAGTATTTT.

The CDR3 region has the DNA TGTGCCAGCACCAGATCGGGAGAGACCCAGTACTTC. Translated: CASTRSGETQYF. The rearrangement joins TRBV2 to TRBJ2-5; D gene unclear. The CDR3 consists of 12 residues. V was pared by 7 bases and J by 4 bases, with 10 bases between. From germline, CDR1 is SNHLY and CDR2 FYNNEI.

The CDR3 loop is CASSYPRGAGGMEYF. In DNA form, the CDR3 reads TGTGCCAGCAGTTACCCTCGGGGAGCGGGGGGGATGGAGTATTTT. The genes are TRBV28 and TRBJ2-3; 10 bases are shared with TRBD2. Germline V gene sequence: CDR1 MDHEN, CDR2 SYDVKM. The CDR3 length is 15 residues. The ends lost 4 bases at V and 13 bases at J; junction bases unmatched: 14. Complete variable domain (other parts from reference TRBV28 and TRBJ2-3): DVKVTQSSRYLVKRTGEKVFLECVQDMDHENMFWYRQDPGLGLRLIYFSYDVKMKEKGDIPEGYSVSREKKERFSLILESASTNQTSMYLCASSYPRGAGGMEYFGPGTRLTVL.

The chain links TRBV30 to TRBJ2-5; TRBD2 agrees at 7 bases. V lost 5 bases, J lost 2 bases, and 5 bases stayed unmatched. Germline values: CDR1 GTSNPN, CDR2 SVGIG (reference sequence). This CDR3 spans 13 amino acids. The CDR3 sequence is CAWASGEQETQYF. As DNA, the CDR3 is TGTGCCTGGGCTAGCGGAGAACAAGAGACCCAGTACTTC.

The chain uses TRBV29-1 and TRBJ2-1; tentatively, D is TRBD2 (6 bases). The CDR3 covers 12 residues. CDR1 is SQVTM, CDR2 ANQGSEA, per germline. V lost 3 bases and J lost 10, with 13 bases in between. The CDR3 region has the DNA TGCAGCGTTGATGGCGGGGTTGGGGAGCAGTTCTTC. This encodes CSVDGGVGEQFF.